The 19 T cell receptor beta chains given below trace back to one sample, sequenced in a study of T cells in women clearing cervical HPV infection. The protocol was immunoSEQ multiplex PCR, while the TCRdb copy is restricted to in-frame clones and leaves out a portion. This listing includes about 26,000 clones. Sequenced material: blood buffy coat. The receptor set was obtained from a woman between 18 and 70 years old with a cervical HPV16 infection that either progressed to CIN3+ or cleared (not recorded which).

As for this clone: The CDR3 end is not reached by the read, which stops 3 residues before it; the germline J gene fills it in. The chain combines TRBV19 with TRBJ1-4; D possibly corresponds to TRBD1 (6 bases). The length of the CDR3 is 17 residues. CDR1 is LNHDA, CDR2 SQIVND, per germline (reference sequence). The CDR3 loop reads CASSIYSGPRGANVLFF. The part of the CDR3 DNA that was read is TGTGCCAGTAGTATTTACTCGGGCCCGCGGGGGGCCAACGTA.

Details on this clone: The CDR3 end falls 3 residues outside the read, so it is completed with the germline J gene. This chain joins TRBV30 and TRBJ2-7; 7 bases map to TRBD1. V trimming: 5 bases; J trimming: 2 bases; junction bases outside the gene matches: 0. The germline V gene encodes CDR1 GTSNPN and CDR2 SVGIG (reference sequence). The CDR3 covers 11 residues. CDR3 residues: CAWQGAYEQYF. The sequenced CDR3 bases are TGTGCCTGGCAGGGGGCCTACGAG.

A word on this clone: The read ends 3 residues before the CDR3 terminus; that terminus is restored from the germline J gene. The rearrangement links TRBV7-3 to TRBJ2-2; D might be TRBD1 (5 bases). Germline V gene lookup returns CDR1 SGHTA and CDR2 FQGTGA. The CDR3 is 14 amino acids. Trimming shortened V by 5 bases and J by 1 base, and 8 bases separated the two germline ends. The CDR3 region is CASSPQGNTGELFF. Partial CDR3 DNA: TGTGCCAGCAGCCCCCAGGGGAACACCGGGGAG.

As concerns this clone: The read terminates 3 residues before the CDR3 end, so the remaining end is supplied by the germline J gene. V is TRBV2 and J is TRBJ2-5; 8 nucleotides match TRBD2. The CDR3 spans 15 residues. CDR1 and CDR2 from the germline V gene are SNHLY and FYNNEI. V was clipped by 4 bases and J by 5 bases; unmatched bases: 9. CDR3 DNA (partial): TGTGCCAGCAGTGGGGCCGGGGGGGTTGGGGAGACC. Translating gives CASSGAGGVGET. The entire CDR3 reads CASSGAGGVGETQYF.

CDR3 DNA (partial): TGTGCCAGTACTCTAAGCGGGAGGGGGCAGGTATACGAG. Protein: CASTLSGRGQVYE. The entire CDR3 is CASTLSGRGQVYEQYF. This chain connects TRBV19 to TRBJ2-7; TRBD2 agrees at 10 bases. Read sequence stops 3 residues before the CDR3 end, and the germline J gene provides the missing end. The CDR3 is 16 residues long. The V segment lost 7 bases and the J segment 4 bases; nucleotides outside the gene matches: 13. Germline V gene lookup returns CDR1 LNHDA and CDR2 SQIVND (reference sequence).

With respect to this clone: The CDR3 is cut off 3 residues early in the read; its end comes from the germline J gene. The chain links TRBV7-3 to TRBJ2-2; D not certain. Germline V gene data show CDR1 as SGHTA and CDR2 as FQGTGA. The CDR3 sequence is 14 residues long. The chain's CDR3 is CASSLQDSNSPLFF. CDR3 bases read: TGTGCCAGCAGCTTACAGGATAGTAATTCACCG.

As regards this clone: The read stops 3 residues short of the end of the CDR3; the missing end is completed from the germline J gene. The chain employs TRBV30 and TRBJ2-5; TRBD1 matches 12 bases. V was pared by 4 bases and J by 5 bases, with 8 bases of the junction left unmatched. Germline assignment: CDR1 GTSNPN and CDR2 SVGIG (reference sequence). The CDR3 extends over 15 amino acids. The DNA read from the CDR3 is TGTGCCTGGACCTCCGGGACAGGGGGCGGCGAGACC. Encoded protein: CAWTSGTGGGET. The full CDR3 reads CAWTSGTGGGETQYF.

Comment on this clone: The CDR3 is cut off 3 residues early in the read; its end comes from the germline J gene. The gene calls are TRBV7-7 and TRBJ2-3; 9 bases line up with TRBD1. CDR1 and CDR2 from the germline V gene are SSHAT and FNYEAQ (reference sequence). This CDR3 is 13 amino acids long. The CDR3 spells CASSMGQGETQYF. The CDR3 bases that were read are TGTGCCAGCAGCATGGGACAGGGAGAGACG.

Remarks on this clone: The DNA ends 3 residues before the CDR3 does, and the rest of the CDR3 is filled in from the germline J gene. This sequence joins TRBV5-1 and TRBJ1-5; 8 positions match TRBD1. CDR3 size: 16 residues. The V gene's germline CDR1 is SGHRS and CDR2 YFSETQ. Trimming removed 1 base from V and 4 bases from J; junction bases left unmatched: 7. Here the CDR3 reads CASSLTRTGTNQPQHF. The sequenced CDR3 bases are TGCGCCAGCAGCTTGACCAGGACAGGGACAAATCAGCCC. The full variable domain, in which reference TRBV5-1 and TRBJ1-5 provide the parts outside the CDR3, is KAGVTQTPRYLIKTRGQQVTLSCSPISGHRSVSWYQQTPGQGLQFLFEYFSETQRNKGNFPGRFSGRQFSNSRSEMNVSTLELGDSALYLCASSLTRTGTNQPQHFGDGTRLSIL.

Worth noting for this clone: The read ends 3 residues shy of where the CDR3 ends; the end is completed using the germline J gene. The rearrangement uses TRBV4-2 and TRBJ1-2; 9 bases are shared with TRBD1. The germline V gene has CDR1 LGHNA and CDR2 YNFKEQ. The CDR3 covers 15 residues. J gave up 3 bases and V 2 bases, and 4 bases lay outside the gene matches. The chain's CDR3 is CASSQTGGVDYGYTF. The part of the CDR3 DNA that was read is TGTGCCAGCAGCCAAACAGGGGGCGTTGACTATGGC.

The CDR3 DNA, read in part, is TGTGCCAGCAGCTTGACAGACTCTGGAAACACC. As protein: CASSLTDSGNT. The CDR3 as a whole reads CASSLTDSGNTIYF. The chain couples TRBV7-8 to TRBJ1-3; weak D call: TRBD1 (5 bases). The read is 3 residues too short to cover the CDR3 end, so that end is filled in from the germline J gene. CDR1 is SGHVS, CDR2 FQNEAQ, per germline. Trimming pared 3 bases from V and 0 bases from J, leaving 6 bases between. There are 14 residues in the CDR3.

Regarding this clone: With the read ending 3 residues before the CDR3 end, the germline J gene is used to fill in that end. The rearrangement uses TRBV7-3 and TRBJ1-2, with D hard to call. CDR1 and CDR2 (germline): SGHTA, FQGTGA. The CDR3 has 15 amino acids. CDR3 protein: CASSQTSGLSYDYTF. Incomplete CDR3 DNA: TGTGCCAGCAGCCAGACTAGCGGCCTCTCCTACGAC.

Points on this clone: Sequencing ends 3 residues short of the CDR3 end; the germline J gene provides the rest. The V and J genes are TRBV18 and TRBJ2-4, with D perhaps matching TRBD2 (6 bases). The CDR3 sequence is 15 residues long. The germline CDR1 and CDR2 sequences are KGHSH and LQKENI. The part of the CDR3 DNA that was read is TGTGCCAGCTCACCATCTTACAGACAACTGGAGGGT. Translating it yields CASSPSYRQLEG. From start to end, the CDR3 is CASSPSYRQLEGQYF.

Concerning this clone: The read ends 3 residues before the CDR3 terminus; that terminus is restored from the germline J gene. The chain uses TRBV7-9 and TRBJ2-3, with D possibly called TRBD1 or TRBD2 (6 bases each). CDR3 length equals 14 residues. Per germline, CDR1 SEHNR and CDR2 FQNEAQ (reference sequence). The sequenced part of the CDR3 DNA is TGTGCCAGCAGCATACAGGGAGGAGGTCAGCCG. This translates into CASSIQGGGQP. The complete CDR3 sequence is CASSIQGGGQPQYF. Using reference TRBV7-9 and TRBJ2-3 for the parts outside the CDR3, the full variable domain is DTGVSQNPRHKITKRGQNVTFRCDPISEHNRLYWYRQTLGQGPEFLTYFQNEAQLEKSRLLSDRFSAERPKGSFSTLEIQRTEQGDSAMYLCASSIQGGGQPQYFGPGTRLTVL.

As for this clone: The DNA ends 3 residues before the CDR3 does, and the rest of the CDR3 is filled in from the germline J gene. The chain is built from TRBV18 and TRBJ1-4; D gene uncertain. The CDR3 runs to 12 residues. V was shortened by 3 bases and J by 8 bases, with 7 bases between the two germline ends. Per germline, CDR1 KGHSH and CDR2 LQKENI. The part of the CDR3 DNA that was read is TGTGCCAGCTCACCCGGGGAAGAAAAA. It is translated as CASSPGEEK. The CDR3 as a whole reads CASSPGEEKLFF.

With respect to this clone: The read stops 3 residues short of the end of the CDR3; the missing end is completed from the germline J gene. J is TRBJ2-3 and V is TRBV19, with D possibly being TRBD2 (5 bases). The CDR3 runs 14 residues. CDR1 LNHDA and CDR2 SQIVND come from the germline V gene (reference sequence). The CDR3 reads CASSISGDGQPQYF. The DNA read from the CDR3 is TGTGCCAGTAGTATCTCCGGGGATGGTCAGCCG.

CDR3 bases read: TGTGCCAGTAGCACAGGGTTTTGGGTCAATGAC. As protein: CASSTGFWVND. Given in full, the CDR3 is CASSTGFWVNDYTF. The chain uses TRBV19 and TRBJ1-2, with a tentative D call TRBD1 (6 bases). The read terminates 3 residues ahead of where the CDR3 ends, so the germline J gene completes it. This CDR3 is 14 amino acids long. Germline loops: CDR1 LNHDA, CDR2 SQIVND (reference sequence). Drawing the rest from reference TRBV19 and TRBJ1-2, the complete variable domain is DGGITQSPKYLFRKEGQNVTLSCEQNLNHDAMYWYRQDPGQGLRLIYYSQIVNDFQKGDIAEGYSVSREKKESFPLTVTSAQKNPTAFYLCASSTGFWVNDYTFGSGTRLTVV.

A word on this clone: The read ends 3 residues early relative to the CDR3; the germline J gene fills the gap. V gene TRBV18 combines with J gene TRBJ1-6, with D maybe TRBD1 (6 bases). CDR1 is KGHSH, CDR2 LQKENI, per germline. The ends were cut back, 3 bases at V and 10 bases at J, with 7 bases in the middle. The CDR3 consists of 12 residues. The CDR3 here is CASSPQGSPLHF. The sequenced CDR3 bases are TGTGCCAGCTCACCTCAGGGGTCACCC.

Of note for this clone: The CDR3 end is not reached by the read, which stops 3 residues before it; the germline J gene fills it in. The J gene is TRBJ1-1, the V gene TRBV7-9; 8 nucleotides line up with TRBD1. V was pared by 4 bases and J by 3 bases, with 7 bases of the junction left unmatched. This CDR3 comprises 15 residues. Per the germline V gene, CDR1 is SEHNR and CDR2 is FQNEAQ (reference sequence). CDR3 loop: CASSSSQGADTEAFF. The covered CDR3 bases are TGTGCCAGCAGCTCGTCTCAGGGGGCGGACACTGAA.